These 27 T cell receptor beta chains originate from one sample sequenced in a study of cytomegalovirus exposure and HLA in healthy donors. Amplification used 60 Vbeta primers and 13 Jbeta primers. Only in-frame clones appear in the TCRdb table, and some are missing; sequencing was by immunoSEQ multiplex PCR. Among about 59,000 clones listed, over 70% were seen once. Sequencing was done on a sample of PBMCs. These receptors were taken from a woman aged 40-49 years in good health and CMV-seronegative.

The V call is TRBV5-1, the J call TRBJ2-7; a weak D match, TRBD1 (5 bases). The V end lost 0 bases, the J end lost 4 bases, and 20 bases lay between the germline ends. This CDR3 region has 17 residues. Germline values: CDR1 SGHRS, CDR2 YFSETQ. The CDR3 nucleotides are TGCGCCAGCAGCTTGGCCTCTAGGTTGCAGGGAATGTACGAGCAGTACTTC. Translating gives CASSLASRLQGMYEQYF.

J is TRBJ1-2 and V is TRBV6-5; the match to TRBD1 covers 7 bases. V shed 4 bases, J shed 1 base, and the junction held 3 bases outside the gene matches. CDR1 is MNHEY and CDR2 is SVGAGI in the germline V gene. The CDR3 is 14 amino acids. CDR3 DNA sequence: TGTGCCAGCAGTTGGGACAGAGATAACTATGGCTACACCTTC. It codes for CASSWDRDNYGYTF.

CDR3 bases: TGCGCCAGCAGCTCCCGGACAGAGAACACCGGGGAGCTGTTTTTT. It encodes CASSSRTENTGELFF. The rearrangement uses TRBV5-1 and TRBJ2-2, with a possible D match to TRBD1 (6 bases). V was pared by 3 bases and J by 1 base, with 10 bases between. Germline CDR1 reads SGHRS; CDR2 reads YFSETQ. This CDR3 contains 15 residues.

With regard to this clone: At one of its ends the junction is not consistent with the germline gene, which may arise from a read error. The CDR3 region has the DNA TGTGCTAGCAGCCCTCTAGCGGGAGGTTCCTACGAGCAGTACTTC. This codes for CASSPLAGGSYEQYF. The chain carries TRBV7-7 and TRBJ2-7; 11 nucleotides line up with TRBD2. Germline CDR1 is SSHAT and CDR2 is FNYEAQ (reference sequence). CDR3 size: 15 residues. The full variable domain, rest sourced from reference TRBV7-7 and TRBJ2-7, is GAGVSQSPRYKVTKRGQDVTLRCDPISSHATLYWYQQALGQGPEFLTYFNYEAQPDKSGLPSDRFSAERPEGSISTLTIQRTEQRDSAMYRCASSPLAGGSYEQYFGPGTRLTVT.

The chain has TRBV11-1 and TRBJ1-1; no firm D call. CDR1 is SGHAT and CDR2 is FQDESV in the germline V gene (reference sequence). The CDR3 spans 13 residues. The V end was cut by 2 bases, the J end by 0 bases, with 4 bases between. The CDR3: CASSLTVNTEAFF. The CDR3 nucleotides are TGTGCCAGCAGCTTAACGGTGAACACTGAAGCTTTCTTT.

The chain joins TRBV7-2 to TRBJ1-1; 8 bases are a match to TRBD1. Per germline, CDR1 SGHTA and CDR2 FQGNSA. With 6 bases clipped from V and 2 bases from J, the junction kept 5 bases outside the gene matches. The CDR3 totals 14 residues. In DNA form, the CDR3 reads TGTGCCAGCAGTCAAGGACAGGGCAACACTGAAGCTTTCTTT. It specifies CASSQGQGNTEAFF.

The V gene is TRBV10-3, the J gene TRBJ1-4; D is possibly TRBD1 (5 bases). Trimming took off 6 bases at V and 5 bases at J, with 19 bases between the two ends. CDR3 length equals 16 residues. Germline V CDR1 and CDR2: ENHRY, SYGVKD. The CDR3 reads CAISHGRGRGNEKLFF. The CDR3 DNA reads as TGTGCCATCAGCCACGGGAGGGGAAGAGGGAATGAAAAACTGTTTTTT.

The chain joins TRBV5-6 to TRBJ1-3, with TRBD1 as a possible D gene (5 bases). Trimming took off 6 bases at V and 2 bases at J, with 6 bases between the two ends. Germline lookup yields CDR1 SGHDT and CDR2 YYEEEE. CDR3 size: 12 residues. For the CDR3, the DNA is TGTGCCAGCACGGACACTGGAAACACCATATATTTT. Translation gives CASTDTGNTIYF.

This clone appeared once. This CDR3 is CASRPGTGYEQYF. In nucleotides, the CDR3 is TGTGCCAGTAGACCCGGGACAGGCTACGAGCAGTACTTC. The V call is TRBV19, the J call TRBJ2-7; 8 nucleotides line up with TRBD1. CDR1 LNHDA and CDR2 SQIVND come from the germline V gene (reference sequence). With 6 bases clipped from V and 3 bases from J, the junction kept 4 bases outside the gene matches. The CDR3 loop spans 13 amino acids. Variable domain in full (rest from reference TRBV19 and TRBJ2-7): DGGITQSPKYLFRKEGQNVTLSCEQNLNHDAMYWYRQDPGQGLRLIYYSQIVNDFQKGDIAEGYSVSREKKESFPLTVTSAQKNPTAFYLCASRPGTGYEQYFGPGTRLTVT.

The chain employs TRBV4-2 and TRBJ2-1; 10 nucleotides match TRBD2. After removal of 1 base from V and 4 bases from J, the junction contained 1 base not matched to a gene. This CDR3 is built from 15 residues. CDR1 and CDR2 from the germline V gene are LGHNA and YNFKEQ. The DNA of the CDR3 is TGTGCCAGCAGCCAAGGGACTAGCGGATACAATGAGCAGTTCTTC. Its translation is CASSQGTSGYNEQFF.

There are a few counts of this clone. The chain couples TRBV18 to TRBJ2-6, with D possibly TRBD1 on 6 matching bases. V was trimmed by 2 bases and J by 6 bases, leaving 14 bases between them. Germline CDR1 KGHSH, CDR2 LQKENI. The CDR3 is 16 residues long. CDR3 protein: CASSPVRGQEANVLTF. In nucleotides, the CDR3 is TGTGCCAGCTCACCAGTCAGGGGTCAGGAGGCCAACGTCCTGACTTTC. The whole variable domain, remainder taken from reference TRBV18 and TRBJ2-6, is NAGVMQNPRHLVRRRGQEARLRCSPMKGHSHVYWYRQLPEEGLKFMVYLQKENIIDESGMPKERFSAEFPKEGPSILRIQQVVRGDSAAYFCASSPVRGQEANVLTFGAGSRLTVL.

This chain links TRBV5-1 with TRBJ2-7, with D maybe TRBD1 (6 bases). CDR3 length equals 17 residues. Germline V lookup: CDR1 SGHRS, CDR2 YFSETQ. Trimming removed 4 bases from V and 3 bases from J, with 23 bases in between. CDR3 sequence (DNA): TGCGCCAGCAGCCCGGAGGTCTCGGTGACAGGAATCTACGAGCAGTACTTC. Protein sequence: CASSPEVSVTGIYEQYF. The full variable domain, completed using reference TRBV5-1 and TRBJ2-7, is KAGVTQTPRYLIKTRGQQVTLSCSPISGHRSVSWYQQTPGQGLQFLFEYFSETQRNKGNFPGRFSGRQFSNSRSEMNVSTLELGDSALYLCASSPEVSVTGIYEQYFGPGTRLTVT.

The chain couples TRBV7-9 to TRBJ2-1; the match to TRBD2 covers 16 bases. CDR3 length equals 15 residues. V shed 4 bases, J shed 9 bases, and the junction held 3 bases outside the gene matches. The germline gives CDR1 SEHNR, CDR2 FQNEAQ (reference sequence). The CDR3 DNA is TGTGCCAGCAGCTCGGGACTAGCGGGAGGGTTTGAGCAGTTCTTC. Amino acid sequence: CASSSGLAGGFEQFF.

The J gene is TRBJ1-4, the V gene TRBV29-1; D might be TRBD1 (5 bases). This CDR3 is built from 13 residues. Germline-derived CDR1 and CDR2 are SQVTM and ANQGSEA. Between the trimmed V and J ends, which lost 6 bases and 5 bases, there was a span of 13 bases. The CDR3 reads CSVIDSRNEKLFF. The CDR3 DNA sequence: TGCAGCGTCATAGACAGTAGGAATGAAAAACTGTTTTTT.

This clone turned up a few times. Written as DNA, the CDR3 is TGTGCCAGCAGTTATACCGGGACTAGCGCAGAGCGTCAGTTCTTC. Translating gives CASSYTGTSAERQFF. This sequence joins TRBV2 and TRBJ2-1; 10 nucleotides match TRBD2. CDR1 and CDR2 from the germline V gene are SNHLY and FYNNEI. CDR3 size: 15 residues. V trimming: 5 bases; J trimming: 13 bases; junction bases outside the gene matches: 14.

The chain is built from TRBV28 and TRBJ2-7; D may be TRBD2 (6 bases). The CDR3 consists of 14 residues. Trimming took off 4 bases at V and 5 bases at J, with 15 bases between the two ends. The germline gives CDR1 MDHEN, CDR2 SYDVKM. The CDR3 bases are TGTGCCAGCAGTTCGGGCGGGACGGCTCACGAGCAGTACTTC. Protein: CASSSGGTAHEQYF.

This clone was observed a handful of times. This chain links TRBV10-3 with TRBJ1-3; perhaps TRBD1 as D (6 bases). From germline, CDR1 is ENHRY and CDR2 SYGVKD. This CDR3 region has 13 residues. Trimming cost V 11 bases and J 4 bases, with 15 bases left between them. The CDR3, as DNA: TGTGCCCAAGCGGGGGGGCCAGGAAACACCATATATTTT. It is translated as CAQAGGPGNTIYF.

The rearrangement links TRBV6-5 to TRBJ1-3; tentative D call: TRBD1 (6 bases). Trimming cost V 6 bases and J 2 bases, with 14 bases left between them. This CDR3 spans 15 amino acids. The V gene's germline CDR1 is MNHEY and CDR2 SVGAGI. The CDR3 spells CASRTTGTTGNTIYF. The CDR3 bases are TGTGCCAGCAGGACAACAGGGACTACTGGAAACACCATATATTTT.

V gene TRBV6-6 combines with J gene TRBJ2-3, with 7 bases that match TRBD2. Looked up from germline, CDR1 is MNHNY and CDR2 is SVGAGI (reference sequence). V gave up 11 bases and J gave up 2 bases; unmatched junction bases: 10. This CDR3 has 14 residues. CDR3 DNA: TGTGCCGGGGCATGGGGGGGGTCCACAGATACGCAGTATTTT. It specifies CAGAWGGSTDTQYF.

The V gene is TRBV18, the J gene TRBJ2-1; 7 bases agree with TRBD2. With V trimmed by 4 bases and J by 5 bases, 5 bases remained unmatched. This CDR3 is 14 amino acids long. CDR1 KGHSH and CDR2 LQKENI come from the germline V gene. CDR3 DNA sequence: TGTGCCAGCTCACGCGGGACTAACAACAATGAGCAGTTCTTC. Translating it yields CASSRGTNNNEQFF. Full variable domain (rest looked up from reference TRBV18 and TRBJ2-1): NAGVMQNPRHLVRRRGQEARLRCSPMKGHSHVYWYRQLPEEGLKFMVYLQKENIIDESGMPKERFSAEFPKEGPSILRIQQVVRGDSAAYFCASSRGTNNNEQFFGPGTRLTVL.

The rearrangement joins TRBV7-2 to TRBJ2-7; 10 bases align to TRBD1. Trimming took 1 base from V and 3 from J; bases not matched to a gene: 6. CDR3 length: 16 amino acids. Germline V gives CDR1 SGHTA, CDR2 FQGNSA. The CDR3 protein is CASSLVGTGESYEQYF. The CDR3 nucleotides are TGTGCCAGCAGCTTAGTCGGGACAGGGGAAAGCTACGAGCAGTACTTC.

The gene calls are TRBV30 and TRBJ2-1, with 11 bases that match TRBD2. Germline lookup yields CDR1 GTSNPN and CDR2 SVGIG (reference sequence). CDR3 length equals 15 residues. V lost 2 bases and J lost 5; bases outside the gene matches: 5. The CDR3 DNA sequence: TGTGCCTGGAGTCCCAAGGGACTAGCGGACAATGAGCAGTTCTTC. Its translation: CAWSPKGLADNEQFF.

This chain joins TRBV9 and TRBJ1-1; D unclear. The germline V gene encodes CDR1 SGDLS and CDR2 YYNGEE. V was shortened by 4 bases and J by 1 base, with 11 bases between the two germline ends. The CDR3 is 14 amino acids. The CDR3 reads CASSPTSQNTEAFF. The CDR3 DNA reads TGTGCCAGCAGCCCAACCTCACAGAACACTGAAGCTTTCTTT.

The gene calls are TRBV10-2 and TRBJ2-2; 7 bases line up with TRBD2. The germline V gene has CDR1 WSHSY and CDR2 SAAADI. V lost 6 bases and J lost 5; bases outside the gene matches: 6. The CDR3 extends over 14 amino acids. In DNA, the CDR3 is TGCGCCAGCAGGGGGAGGGGAAGGACCGGGGAGCTGTTTTTT. It codes for CASRGRGRTGELFF.

This chain uses TRBV5-1 with TRBJ2-5, with 7 positions matching TRBD2. The germline CDR1 and CDR2 sequences are SGHRS and YFSETQ. The CDR3 is 13 amino acids. J was trimmed by 5 bases and V by 3 bases; bases with no gene match: 4. CDR3 sequence (DNA): TGCGCCAGCAGCTCACCCGGGGGGGAGACCCAGTACTTC. Residues: CASSSPGGETQYF.

This clone was found a few times. V and J are TRBV2 and TRBJ2-5; 7 bases match TRBD2. Losses at the gene ends were 11 bases for V and 4 bases for J; bases not matched to a gene: 7. Germline CDR1 reads SNHLY; CDR2 reads FYNNEI. The CDR3 sequence is 12 residues long. The CDR3 protein is CAGGGLAETQYF. CDR3 sequence (DNA): TGTGCCGGGGGAGGGTTGGCAGAGACCCAGTACTTC.

CDR3 nucleotides: TGTGCCAGCAGCGCAGGGGAGGGATTGAACACTGAAGCTTTCTTT. It is translated as CASSAGEGLNTEAFF. The rearrangement links TRBV7-9 to TRBJ1-1; tentative D call: TRBD1 (6 bases). The CDR3 consists of 15 residues. Germline V gene data show CDR1 as SEHNR and CDR2 as FQNEAQ (reference sequence). V was shortened by 5 bases and J by 0 bases, with 13 bases between the two germline ends.